This T cell receptor beta chain originates from a study of blood T cell repertoires in COVID-19. Method: immunoSEQ multiplex PCR; TCRdb's copy keeps in-frame clones and lacks some. The sample includes roughly 90,000 clones, 90% of them seen just once. A single count supports this clone. This CDR3 comprises 16 residues. The V gene's germline CDR1 is SGDLS and CDR2 YYNGEE. The trim removed 3 bases at V and 1 base at J, leaving 8 bases unmatched. Sequenced input: peripheral blood. This rearrangement joins TRBV9 to TRBJ1-1; 8 nucleotides align to TRBD1. The sequence came from a human donor with active COVID-19. The donor label of this sample is uncertain. The CDR3 nucleotides are TGTGCCAGCAGCGCCAGACAGGGGTTGACGAACACTGAAGCTTTCTTT. It translates to CASSARQGLTNTEAFF.